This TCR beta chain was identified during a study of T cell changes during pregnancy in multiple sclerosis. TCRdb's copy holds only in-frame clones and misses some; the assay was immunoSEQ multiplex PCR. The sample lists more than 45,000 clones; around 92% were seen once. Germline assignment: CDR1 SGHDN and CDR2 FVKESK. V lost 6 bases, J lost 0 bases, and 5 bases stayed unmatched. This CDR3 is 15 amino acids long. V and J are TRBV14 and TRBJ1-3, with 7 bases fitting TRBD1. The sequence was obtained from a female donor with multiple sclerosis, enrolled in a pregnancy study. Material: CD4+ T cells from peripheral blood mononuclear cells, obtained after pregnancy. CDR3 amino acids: CASSQYRGSGNTIYF. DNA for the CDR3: TGTGCCAGCAGTCAGTACAGGGGCTCTGGAAACACCATATATTTT.